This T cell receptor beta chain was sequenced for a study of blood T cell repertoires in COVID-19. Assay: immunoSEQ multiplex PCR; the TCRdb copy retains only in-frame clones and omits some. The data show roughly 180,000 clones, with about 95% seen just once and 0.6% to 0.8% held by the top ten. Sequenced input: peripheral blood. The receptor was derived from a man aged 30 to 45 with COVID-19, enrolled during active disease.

CDR3 region: CSGGGTEAFF. The CDR3 nucleotides are TGCAGTGGAGGCGGGACTGAAGCTTTCTTT. This chain uses TRBV20-1 with TRBJ1-1; D gene unclear. The CDR3 runs to 10 residues. V was shortened by 7 bases and J by 5 bases, with 8 bases between the two germline ends. The germline gives CDR1 DFQATT, CDR2 SNEGSKA (reference sequence).